This paragraph reports one TCR beta chain. The repertoire was sequenced with immunoSEQ multiplex PCR; TCRdb's copy has only in-frame clones and lacks some. Of 200,000 to 250,000 clones in the sample, approximately 90% are singletons; the top ten hold 0.85% to 0.95%. This CDR3 contains 13 residues. J was trimmed by 12 bases and V by 6 bases; bases with no gene match: 15. Germline values: CDR1 SGHNT, CDR2 YYREEE (reference sequence). This entry is derived from a study of blood T cell repertoires in COVID-19. Study information: T cells, B-cell-depleted T cells, or PBMCs supplied cDNA or gDNA.

The chain joins TRBV5-4 to TRBJ2-7, with 7 bases aligning to TRBD2. This TCR came from a man over 45 who had been exposed to COVID-19. Sequencing was performed on PBMCs or T cells enriched from blood (not recorded which). The CDR3 loop reads CASKVNHAGEAYV. Here the CDR3 DNA reads TGTGCCAGCAAAGTAAACCATGCGGGAGAGGCGTACGTC.